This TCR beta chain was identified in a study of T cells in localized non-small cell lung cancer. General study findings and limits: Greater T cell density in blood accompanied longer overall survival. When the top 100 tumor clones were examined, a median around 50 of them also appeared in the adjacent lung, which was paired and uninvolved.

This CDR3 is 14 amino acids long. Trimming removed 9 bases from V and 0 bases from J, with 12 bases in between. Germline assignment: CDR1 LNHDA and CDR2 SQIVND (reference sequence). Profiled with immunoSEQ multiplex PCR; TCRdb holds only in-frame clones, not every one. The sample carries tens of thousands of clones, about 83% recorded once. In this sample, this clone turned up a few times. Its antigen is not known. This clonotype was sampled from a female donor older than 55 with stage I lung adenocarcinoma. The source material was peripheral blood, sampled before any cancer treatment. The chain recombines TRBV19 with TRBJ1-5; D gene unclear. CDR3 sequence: CASSGQSSNQPQHF. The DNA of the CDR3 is TGTGCCAGCAGCGGGCAGTCTAGCAATCAGCCCCAGCATTTT.